This T cell receptor beta chain derives from a study of cytomegalovirus exposure and HLA in healthy donors. There are 13 residues in the CDR3. V was pared by 8 bases and J by 5 bases, with 7 bases of the junction left unmatched. In germline, CDR1 is GTSNPN, CDR2 SVGIG (reference sequence). With regard to this clone: No antigen is known for it.

A multiplex PCR was run with 60 Vbeta primers and 13 Jbeta primers. The data were produced by immunoSEQ multiplex PCR, yet TCRdb's version contains in-frame clones alone and is incomplete. The table for this sample gives about 150,000 clones. General observations from the study: Donors belonging to an Asian-associated ancestry cluster reportedly showed fewer N-insertions in productive TCRs than the roughly 670-donor mean, according to what a later analysis found.

This TCR came from a woman aged 45-59 years in good health and CMV-seronegative. This sequence joins TRBV30 and TRBJ2-3; TRBD1 agrees at 10 bases. The specimen was PBMCs. DNA for the CDR3: TGTGCCGGGGGGCGGGACAGGGGAGATACGCAGTATTTT. This gives the protein CAGGRDRGDTQYF. Together with reference TRBV30 and TRBJ2-3, the CDR3 gives the full variable domain: SQTIHQWPATLVQPVGSPLSLECTVEGTSNPNLYWYRQAAGRGLQLLFYSVGIGQISSEVPQNLSASRPQDRQFILSSKKLLLSDSGFYLCAGGRDRGDTQYFGPGTRLTVL.